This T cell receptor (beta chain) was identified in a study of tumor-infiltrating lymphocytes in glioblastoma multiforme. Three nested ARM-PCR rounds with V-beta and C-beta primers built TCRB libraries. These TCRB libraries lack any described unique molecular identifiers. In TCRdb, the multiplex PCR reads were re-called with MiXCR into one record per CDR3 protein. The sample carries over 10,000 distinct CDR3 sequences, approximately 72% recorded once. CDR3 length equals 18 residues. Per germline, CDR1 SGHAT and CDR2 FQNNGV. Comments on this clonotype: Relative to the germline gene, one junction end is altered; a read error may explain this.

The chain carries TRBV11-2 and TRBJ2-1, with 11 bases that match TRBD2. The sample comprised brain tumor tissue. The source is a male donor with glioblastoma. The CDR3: CADSGDRGTSGTYDEQFF. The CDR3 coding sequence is TGTGCCGACAGCGGCGACAGGGGGACTAGCGGAACCTACGATGAGCAGTTCTTC.